The rows below give T cell receptor beta chains drawn from one sample of a study of metastatic and nonmetastatic thyroid tumors. TCRdb re-analyzed the PCR reads using MiXCR. In the table there are some 60,000 clones, 25% to 30% of which are singletons. The sequenced material came from blood. Every receptor here comes from a female donor with papillary thyroid cancer or a benign thyroid nodule (not recorded which). Some clones in this sample may be carry-over from other donors' samples. The conserved cysteine and the conserved F or W are not part of the CDR3 here.

TRBJ1-4 | TRBV28 | ASSPIHLAGVGEKLF
TRBJ2-7 | TRBV27 | ASGYGDLYEQY
TRBJ2-7 | TRBV20-1 | SAKTSGDYKQY
TRBJ2-2 | TRBV30 | AWTRDSSFSFGELF
TRBJ2-2 | TRBV24-1 | ATSDSIQGGDTGELF
TRBJ2-5 | TRBV24-1 | ATSDRPRTGQETQY
TRBJ2-1 | TRBV30 | AWSQDRYNEQF
TRBJ2-7 | TRBV6-1 | ASSISGKAASYEQY
TRBJ2-5 | TRBV11-2 | ASSLALGGVETQY
TRBJ1-4 | TRBV3-1 | ASSQEEGKLF
TRBJ2-1 | TRBV20-1 | SASPREGDGRQF
TRBJ2-1 | TRBV6-1 | ASSYLAGGGNEQF
TRBJ1-2 | TRBV5-1 | ASSPGGGDYGYT
TRBJ2-2 | TRBV7-9 | ASTLGGNTGELF
TRBJ1-4 | TRBV20-1 | SASGAGDEKLF
TRBJ1-5 | TRBV20-1 | SALSGRQPQH
TRBJ1-2 | TRBV30 | AWSVTDRGQNT
TRBJ1-2 | TRBV19 | ASSIGRQGLIGYT
TRBJ2-7 | TRBV6-1 | ATRTGSSYEQY
TRBJ2-7 | TRBV7-2 | ASSGSSYEQY
TRBJ1-3 | TRBV6-1 | ASSSGLNSGNTIY
TRBJ2-2 | TRBV27 | ASTRTGGQWGGELF
TRBJ1-6 | TRBV28 | ASSFVLRDNSPLH
TRBJ2-7 | TRBV15 | ATISGTGGGWEEQY
TRBJ2-2 | TRBV11-2 | ASSLGIRGSGTGELF
TRBJ2-1 | TRBV11-3 | ASSAQGHEQF
TRBJ2-3 | TRBV6-1 | ASSPRLAGDTDTQY